These 11 T cell receptor beta chains were all obtained from the same sample, sequenced in a study of regulatory T cells in long-lasting Graves disease. Stated time point: newly diagnosed GD, antithyroid drugs for less than 3 months. PBMC-derived RNA was used for the TCR library. Library construction for TCR beta used iRepertoire HTBI primers and Arm-PCR of CDR3 regions. TCRdb re-derived calls from the multiplex PCR reads in MiXCR, one entry per CDR3 protein. The table shows around 400,000 distinct CDR3 sequences, with 15% occurring only once. The specimen comprised peripheral blood mononuclear cells (PBMCs), sampled at new diagnosis, from a patient treated with antithyroid drugs. These receptors all come from a female donor with Graves disease.

This clonotype was found many times. CDR3 residues: CATSGTANTEAFF. In nucleotides, the CDR3 is TGTGCTACGTCCGGGACAGCCAACACTGAAGCTTTCTTT. The chain uses TRBV12-5 and TRBJ1-1, with 7 bases lining up with TRBD1. Trimming at V came to 10 bases and at J to 2 bases, leaving 7 bases not matched to a gene. The CDR3 has 13 amino acids. Germline loops: CDR1 LGHNT, CDR2 FRNRAP.

This clonotype was observed at least ten times. Here the CDR3 reads CASRIQQGTPYNEQFF. DNA of the CDR3: TGTGCCAGCAGGATCCAACAGGGGACACCTTACAATGAGCAGTTCTTC. V is TRBV6-2 or TRBV6-3 and J is TRBJ2-1; 7 bases match TRBD1. The V gene end was trimmed by 6 bases and the J gene end by 4 bases; junction bases not matched to a gene: 12. The CDR3 consists of 16 residues. In germline, CDR1 is MNHEY, CDR2 SVGEGT.

This clonotype appeared many times. An end of the junction differs from the germline gene, which may be a read error. J is TRBJ2-2 and V is TRBV11-2; no reliable D call. Germline-derived CDR1 and CDR2 are SGHAT and FQNNGV. CDR3 length: 12 amino acids. The CDR3 DNA is TGTGCCAGCAGTTTAGCCCACGGGGAGCTGTTTTTT. Protein sequence: CASSLAHGELFF.

This clonotype was picked up many times. The genes are TRBV28 and TRBJ1-6; D is uncertain. Germline V CDR1 and CDR2: MDHEN, SYDVKM. The CDR3 is 18 residues long. The V and J ends lost 5 bases and 5 bases respectively, with 22 bases between them. CDR3 residues: CASSPGDGLPHNNSPLHF. DNA for the CDR3: TGTGCCAGCAGTCCAGGAGACGGTTTACCCCACAATAATTCACCCCTCCACTTT.

This clonotype was picked up many times. This chain connects TRBV5-1 to TRBJ1-4, with D possibly being TRBD1 (6 bases). The CDR3 extends over 15 amino acids. The germline V and J ends were trimmed by 4 bases and 6 bases, with 16 bases remaining between them. Looked up from germline, CDR1 is SGHRS and CDR2 is YFSETQ. The CDR3 loop is CASSHKTGLDEKLFF. The DNA of the CDR3 is TGCGCCAGCAGCCATAAGACAGGATTAGATGAAAAACTGTTTTTT.

This clonotype appeared many times. This chain links TRBV12-3 or TRBV12-4 with TRBJ1-1, with a weak D call TRBD1 (5 bases). V was trimmed by 8 bases and J by 1 base, leaving 17 bases between them. CDR3 length: 15 residues. CDR3 DNA: TGTGCCAGCCGCCCTTCCGGGACGGCGAACACTGAAGCTTTCTTT. Translated, it gives CASRPSGTANTEAFF.

This clonotype was counted many times. The rearrangement links TRBV9 to TRBJ1-3; TRBD1 matches at 7 bases. V lost 4 bases to trimming and J lost 2 bases; unmatched junction nucleotides: 12. Germline loops: CDR1 SGDLS, CDR2 YYNGEE. CDR3 size: 17 residues. CDR3 region: CASSSEDRDWAGNTIYF. CDR3 bases: TGTGCCAGCAGCTCGGAAGACAGGGATTGGGCTGGAAACACCATATATTTT.

This chain uses TRBV11-2 with TRBJ2-3; a possible D gene is TRBD2 (5 bases). The CDR3 is 13 residues long. Trimming shortened V by 9 bases and J by 9 bases, and 19 bases separated the two germline ends. Germline assignment: CDR1 SGHAT and CDR2 FQNNGV. The CDR3 reads CASRYSDWATQYF. CDR3 in DNA: TGTGCCAGTAGGTATTCGGACTGGGCCACGCAGTATTTT.

The rearrangement joins TRBV29-1 to TRBJ2-2, with D possibly TRBD1 on 6 matching bases. Germline lookup yields CDR1 SQVTM and CDR2 ANQGSEA. This CDR3 is built from 13 residues. V was clipped by 6 bases and J by 7 bases, with 15 bases between them. The CDR3 here is CSVTGSGYGELFF. DNA of the CDR3: TGCAGCGTCACAGGGTCTGGGTACGGGGAGCTGTTTTTT.

This clonotype was detected only a few times. The chain uses TRBV7-9 and TRBJ2-7; 8 nucleotides align to TRBD2. V lost 2 bases to trimming and J lost 6 bases; unmatched junction nucleotides: 6. Per germline, CDR1 SEHNR and CDR2 FQNEAQ (reference sequence). This CDR3 is built from 14 residues. This chain's CDR3 is CASSLRGGLGEQYF. CDR3 nucleotides: TGTGCCAGCAGCTTAAGGGGGGGACTAGGCGAGCAGTACTTC.

The chain links TRBV24-1 to TRBJ1-2; 8 positions match TRBD1. Losses at the gene ends were 2 bases for V and 0 bases for J; bases not matched to a gene: 4. CDR1 is KGHDR, CDR2 SFDVKD, per germline. CDR3 length: 16 residues. The CDR3 here is CATSDSTGQANYGYTF. CDR3 nucleotides: TGTGCCACCAGTGATTCTACGGGACAGGCTAACTATGGCTACACCTTC.